This entry describes one T cell receptor (beta chain). Its antigen remains unknown. Sequencing ends 3 residues short of the CDR3 end; the germline J gene provides the rest. This record belongs to a study of T cells in women clearing cervical HPV infection. For the study at large: Cases were women with histologically confirmed HPV16-related CIN3 or worse, including a couple of invasive cancers. For cases, blood was sampled a median 149 days after lesion detection, interquartile range roughly 90 to 230 days.

The CDR3 is made up of 13 amino acids. CDR1 is SEHNR and CDR2 is FQNEAQ in the germline V gene (reference sequence). Deletions cut 6 bases from V and 0 bases from J, with 9 bases between. The method was immunoSEQ multiplex PCR; TCRdb's version includes in-frame clones alone and lacks a portion of them. The sample holds about 24,000 clones. Study outcomes and limitations: Timing of associations relative to infection is unclear; T-cell subsets were not isolated.

The chain joins TRBV7-9 to TRBJ2-7; D is undetermined. Input material: blood buffy coat. The receptor comes from a woman aged 18 to 69 with a cervical HPV16 infection that either progressed to CIN3+ or cleared (not recorded which). Partial CDR3 DNA: TGTGCCAGCAGTTTCGACAACTCCTACGAG. Translating it yields CASSFDNSYE. In full, the CDR3 reads CASSFDNSYEQYF.